The clone carrying this T cell receptor beta chain was seen only a few times. TCRdb re-called the RT-PCR reads through MiXCR, storing one row per CDR3 protein. The table records approximately 150,000 distinct CDR3 sequences, 30% to 45% of them present only once. The source of the sample is a study of patients and donors after allogeneic stem cell transplantation. Germline lookup yields CDR1 MNHEY and CDR2 SVGAGI. V was clipped by 6 bases and J by 4 bases, with 10 bases between them. The CDR3 loop spans 13 amino acids. The TCR sequence derives from a human donor who was either an allogeneic HSCT recipient or a stem cell or donor lymphocyte infusion donor (not recorded which). It is not recorded whose cells these are; they may come from a transplant donor. Sequenced material: blood, either unsorted or a sorted T cell fraction (not recorded which). V gene TRBV6-5 combines with J gene TRBJ1-5, with D possibly being TRBD1 (6 bases). CDR3 region: CASSTGLNQPQHF. For the CDR3, the DNA is TGTGCCAGCAGCACAGGGCTGAATCAGCCCCAGCATTTT.